This T cell receptor beta chain was recovered during a study of T-cell reconstitution after alpha-beta-depleted transplantation in children. CDR3 length: 14 amino acids. The V gene's germline CDR1 is DFQATT and CDR2 SNEGSKA (reference sequence). Between the trimmed V and J ends, which lost 6 bases and 0 bases, there was a span of 14 bases. Library preparation (for TCRbeta) was performed with unique molecular identifiers. TCRdb fed the PCR reads into MiXCR, producing one record per CDR3 protein. Of about 440,000 distinct CDR3 sequences in the sample, roughly 44% were seen once. The input for sequencing was PBMCs, taken before TCRalphabeta/CD19-depleted stem cell transplant. The sequence derives from a girl aged 2 to 10 with aplastic anemia, due to receive a stem cell transplant. V gene TRBV20-1 combines with J gene TRBJ1-1; a possible D gene is TRBD1 (6 bases). CDR3 amino acids: CSATKDRMNTEAFF. Written as DNA, the CDR3 is TGCAGTGCCACTAAAGACAGGATGAACACTGAAGCTTTCTTT.